The next 8 T cell receptor beta chains were all read from a single sample in a study of shared clonotypes between healthy human individuals. Here immunoSEQ multiplex PCR was the method, and the copy in TCRdb shows in-frame clones only, minus some. The sample includes 640,000 or so clones, around 72% seen only once; the top ten take under 2%. Sequenced sample: memory CD4+ T cells sorted from blood. Subset meaning: CD45RA-negative fraction. The receptors derive from a woman between 25 and 40 years old in good health.

This chain uses TRBV6-5 with TRBJ2-7, with D tentatively TRBD1 (6 bases). Germline V gene sequence: CDR1 MNHEY, CDR2 SVGAGI. V lost 4 bases and J lost 6, with 10 bases in between. The CDR3 runs 12 residues. CDR3 DNA sequence: TGTGCCAGCAGTTTGGGGGCTCGCGAGCAGTACTTC. It is translated as CASSLGAREQYF.

The chain joins TRBV19 to TRBJ1-5, with D perhaps matching TRBD1 (5 bases). V was shortened by 6 bases and J by 8 bases, with 11 bases between the two germline ends. The CDR3 consists of 12 residues. Germline loops: CDR1 LNHDA, CDR2 SQIVND (reference sequence). The CDR3 loop is CASRETAEPQHF. DNA of the CDR3: TGTGCCAGTAGAGAGACAGCGGAGCCCCAGCATTTT.

The V and J genes are TRBV2 and TRBJ1-2; tentative D call: TRBD1 (6 bases). This CDR3 region has 15 residues. Trimming removed 5 bases at V and 4 bases at J, with 17 bases between. Germline V gene lookup returns CDR1 SNHLY and CDR2 FYNNEI. CDR3 amino acids: CASSLNRAFGYGYTF. The CDR3, as DNA: TGTGCCAGCAGTTTGAACAGGGCGTTCGGCTATGGCTACACCTTC.

This chain joins TRBV9 and TRBJ2-1, with D possibly TRBD2 on 6 matching bases. V dropped 4 bases and J dropped 4 bases, with 15 bases sitting between them. The CDR3 has 15 residues. Germline V gives CDR1 SGDLS, CDR2 YYNGEE. In DNA form, the CDR3 reads TGTGCCAGCAGCTTGCAGCGGGCGGGGTACAATGAGCAGTTCTTC. Translation gives CASSLQRAGYNEQFF.

The V call is TRBV2, the J call TRBJ2-7; perhaps TRBD1 as D (6 bases). The CDR3 sequence is 14 residues long. Looked up from germline, CDR1 is SNHLY and CDR2 is FYNNEI. V shed 5 bases and J shed 1 base, with 12 bases lying between them. CDR3 amino acids: CASSYRVTSYEQYF. The CDR3 nucleotides are TGTGCCAGCAGTTACAGGGTTACATCCTACGAGCAGTACTTC. The whole variable domain, filled in from reference TRBV2 and TRBJ2-7, reads EPEVTQTPSHQVTQMGQEVILRCVPISNHLYFYWYRQILGQKVEFLVSFYNNEISEKSEIFDDQFSVERPDGSNFTLKIRSTKLEDSAMYFCASSYRVTSYEQYFGPGTRLTVT.

This chain uses TRBV27 with TRBJ2-3; the match to TRBD2 covers 10 bases. After removal of 6 bases from V and 2 bases from J, the junction contained 2 bases not matched to a gene. The CDR3 loop spans 14 amino acids. Germline lookup yields CDR1 MNHEY and CDR2 SMNVEV (reference sequence). The CDR3 DNA reads as TGTGCCAGCAGACTAGCGGGAAACACAGATACGCAGTATTTT. Amino acid sequence: CASRLAGNTDTQYF.

Points on this clone: Other DNA variants within this sample encode the same CDR3. V gene TRBV10-2 combines with J gene TRBJ2-2; D ambiguous. With 0 bases removed from V and 4 bases from J, the gap between germline ends came to 6 bases. The CDR3 is 14 residues long. Germline CDR1 WSHSY, CDR2 SAAADI. DNA for the CDR3: TGCGCCAGCAGTGAGTCTAGTGGCACCGGGGAGCTGTTTTTT. Translating gives CASSESSGTGELFF.

In this sample, this clone turned up a few times. The V call is TRBV15, the J call TRBJ2-1; TRBD2 agrees at 10 bases. The CDR3 is made up of 16 amino acids. CDR1 LNHNV and CDR2 YYDKDF come from the germline V gene (reference sequence). Trimming took 0 bases from V and 10 from J; bases not matched to a gene: 9. CDR3 nucleotide sequence: TGTGCCACCAGCAGAGATCTAGCGCTAGCGGGAGAGGAGCAGTTCTTC. Translation gives CATSRDLALAGEEQFF.